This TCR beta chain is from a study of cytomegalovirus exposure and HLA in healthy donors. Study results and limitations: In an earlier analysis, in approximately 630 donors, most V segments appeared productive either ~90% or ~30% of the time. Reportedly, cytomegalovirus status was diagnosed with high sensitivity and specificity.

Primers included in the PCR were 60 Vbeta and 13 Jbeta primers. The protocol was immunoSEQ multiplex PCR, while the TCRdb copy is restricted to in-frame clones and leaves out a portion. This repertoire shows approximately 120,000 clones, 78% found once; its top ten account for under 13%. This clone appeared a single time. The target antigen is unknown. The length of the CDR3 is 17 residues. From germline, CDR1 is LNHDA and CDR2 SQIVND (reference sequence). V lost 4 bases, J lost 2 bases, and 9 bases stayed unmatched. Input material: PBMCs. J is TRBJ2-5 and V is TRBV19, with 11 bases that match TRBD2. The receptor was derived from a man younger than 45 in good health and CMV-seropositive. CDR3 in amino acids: CASSKVPGTSGQETQYF. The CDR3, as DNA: TGTGCCAGTAGTAAAGTGCCAGGGACTAGCGGACAAGAGACCCAGTACTTC.